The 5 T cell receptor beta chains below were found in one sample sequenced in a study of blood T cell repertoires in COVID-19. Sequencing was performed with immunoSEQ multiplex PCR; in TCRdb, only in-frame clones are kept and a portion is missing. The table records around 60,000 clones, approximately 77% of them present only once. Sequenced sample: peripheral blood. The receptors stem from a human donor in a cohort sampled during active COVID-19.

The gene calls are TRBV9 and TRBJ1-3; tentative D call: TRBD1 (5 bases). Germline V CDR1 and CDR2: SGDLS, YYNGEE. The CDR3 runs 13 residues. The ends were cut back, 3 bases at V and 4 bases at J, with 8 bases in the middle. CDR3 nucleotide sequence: TGTGCCAGCAGCGGCAGGGCAGGAAACACCATATATTTT. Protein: CASSGRAGNTIYF. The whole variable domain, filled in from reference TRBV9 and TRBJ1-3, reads DSGVTQTPKHLITATGQRVTLRCSPRSGDLSVYWYQQSLDQGLQFLIQYYNGEERAKGNILERFSAQQFPDLHSELNLSSLELGDSALYFCASSGRAGNTIYFGEGSWLTVV.

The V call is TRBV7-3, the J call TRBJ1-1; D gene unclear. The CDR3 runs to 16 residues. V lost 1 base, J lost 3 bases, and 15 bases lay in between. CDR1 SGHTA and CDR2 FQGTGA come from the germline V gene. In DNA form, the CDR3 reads TGTGCCAGCAGCTTAAGGCCACCAGGTCCACACACTGAAGCTTTCTTT. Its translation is CASSLRPPGPHTEAFF.

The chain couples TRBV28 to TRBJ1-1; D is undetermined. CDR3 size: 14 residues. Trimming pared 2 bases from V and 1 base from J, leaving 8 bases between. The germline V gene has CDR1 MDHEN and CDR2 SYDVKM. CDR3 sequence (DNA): TGTGCCAGCAGTTTAGGCGGAACGAACACTGAAGCTTTCTTT. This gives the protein CASSLGGTNTEAFF.

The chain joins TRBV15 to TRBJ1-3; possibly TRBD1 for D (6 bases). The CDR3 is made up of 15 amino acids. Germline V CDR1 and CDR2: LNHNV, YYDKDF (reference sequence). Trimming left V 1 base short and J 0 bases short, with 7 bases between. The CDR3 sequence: CATSRVGGSGNTIYF. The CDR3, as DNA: TGTGCCACCAGCAGAGTAGGGGGCTCTGGAAACACCATATATTTT.

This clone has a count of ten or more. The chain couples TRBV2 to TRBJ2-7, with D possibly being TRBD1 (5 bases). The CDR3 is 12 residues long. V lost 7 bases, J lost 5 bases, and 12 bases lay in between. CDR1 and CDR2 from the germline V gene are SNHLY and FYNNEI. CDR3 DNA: TGTGCCAGCACGGGTACAGGCCACGAGCAGTACTTC. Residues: CASTGTGHEQYF.